This T cell receptor beta chain was identified during a study of T cells in Graves' hyperthyroidism and ophthalmopathy (dated by TCRdb to between 2018 and 2021). Study-wide context: Peripheral blood samples were taken at initial diagnosis, before any treatment was given. TCR V-J signatures able to tell the groups apart were searched for in a discovery cohort of 90 to 100 patients, of whom 43 had Graves' ophthalmopathy and around 58 had stable Graves' hyperthyroidism. Whether ophthalmopathy could be predicted prospectively was tested in an independent validation cohort made up of roughly 20 hyperthyroidism patients plus 17 patients who later progressed to ophthalmopathy. The 100 or so discovery patients were randomly split 7:3 into training and test sets. In roughly six Graves' hyperthyroidism patients, the study also compared T-cell repertoires from thyroid tissue with T-cell repertoires from blood. Once sampling was done, hyperthyroidism patients were given methimazole at a starting dose of 30 mg daily, whereas ophthalmopathy patients were given high-dose intravenous methylprednisolone. According to the paper, TCR Vbeta CDR3 sequencing was carried out on some 140 peripheral blood samples, which came from 40 to 45 ophthalmopathy, about 75 hyperthyroidism and approximately 17 progressor patients.

Amplification of TCR beta CDR3 regions was carried out from RNA transcripts. A first-round RT-PCR of the TCR CDR3 used the HTBI primer set with the Qiagen OneStep RT-PCR kit. The libraries were constructed in a second round of multiplex PCR and then size-selected and purified. Sequencing of the libraries was done on an Illumina HiSeq2000 using paired-end 100 bp reads. As for the original processing: SOAPnuke was used to process the raw data, removing reads that contained adapters or uncalled bases, had a mean Phred below 15, or lacked an exact match to the constant primer or identifier. High-quality paired reads were merged with COPE v1.2.5, and unique nucleotide sequences were defined as clonotypes. MiTCR v1.1 was used to align clonotypes to the IMGT TRBV, TRBD and TRBJ reference segments. The analysis was restricted to V-J combinations with a frequency above 0.0001, which together covered approximately 99% of the repertoires. The TCS score was defined as the ratio of F50 (clonal expansion) to E x V (chaos), calculated using BLOSUM62-based TCRdist between CDR3 peptides within each V-J. Welch's t-statistics and random forest reduced around 550 V-J features to under 15, which were used in a naive Bayes classifier (R e1071). TCRdb reworked the public reads: Q25 trimming with fastp, MiXCR clone assembly, productive beta chains retained. Entries are consolidated by CDR3 protein sequence, retaining the most common genes and DNA. TCRdb, not the authors, supplied the V and J calls. In all, the sample holds 200,000 to 250,000 distinct CDR3 sequences, and roughly 17% of those were seen once. Around 28% of the sample lies in the top ten.

There are many counts of this clonotype. Its antigen remains undetermined. Base qualities are not at hand, and no much larger clone is one base apart. The V end gives up 2 bases and the J end 4 bases, leaving 9 bases in the junction not matched to a gene. The germline V gene specifies LGHNA as CDR1 and YNFKEQ as CDR2. There are 18 amino acids in the CDR3, from cysteine to phenylalanine inclusive. Kept here is only the CDR3 DNA, which spans 54 bases and is read in frame from base 1. Overall study outcomes, separate from this receptor: A 13 V-J signature model separated ophthalmopathy from stable hyperthyroidism, with just over 85% sensitivity and about 81% specificity in cross-validation and 80%/75% in testing. No statistical method was used to fix the sample size in advance, and group allocation was not hidden from the investigators. In validation, the model predicted progression to ophthalmopathy a median of roughly 6.1 months before onset, with over 60% sensitivity and almost 75% specificity. Most expanded thyroid clonotypes (frequency above 0.001) were also detected in blood, a finding suggesting that blood repertoires may reflect thyroid immune responses.

Moderately to severely active disease, a Clinical Activity Score of at least 3, a NOSPECS grade of at least 4, and a duration under 3 months were present in ophthalmopathy patients. The study excluded patients with uncontrolled infections, other autoimmune diseases, pregnancy or lactation. Diagnoses were based on clinical symptoms, serum thyroxine and TRAb, thyroid ultrasound and orbital computed tomography. PBMCs were isolated from more than 8 ml of fresh peripheral blood by Ficoll-Paque density gradient centrifugation. Total RNA was extracted with Trizol reagent, and quality was checked on an Agilent 2100 Bioanalyzer.

The material sequenced was blood. The chain was built from TRBV4-2 and TRBJ2-3; TRBD2 fits 13 bases in the junction. The receptor's source is a woman aged 18 to 35 with Graves' ophthalmopathy. CDR3 sequence: CASSQLVPGLAGPDTQYF. The base sequence is TGTGCCAGCAGCCAACTGGTACCGGGACTAGCGGGGCCAGATACGCAGTATTTT.